This record covers a single TCR beta chain. The data originate from a study of blood T cell repertoires in COVID-19. Study-wide background: Acute and convalescent COVID-19 samples came from the United States, Italy and Spain. From T cells, B-cell-depleted T cells, or PBMCs came the material, which was cDNA or gDNA.

In the original workflow: It was from reference gene primer amplification that nucleated cell counts were estimated. Sequenced by immunoSEQ multiplex PCR; TCRdb stores in-frame clones only, minus some. V, J and clone size are those of that table, while D and trimming were read from the DNA. The data show 15,000 to 20,000 clones, roughly four fifths seen once. This TCR came from a man aged 40-50 years with active or convalescent COVID-19. The sequenced sample was peripheral blood.

CDR3 loop: CASRGGVKAKNIQYF. For the CDR3, the DNA is TGTGCCAGCAGGGGGGGAGTCAAGGCCAAAAACATTCAGTACTTC. This sequence joins TRBV27 and TRBJ2-4, with D possibly TRBD2 on 6 matching bases. CDR1 MNHEY and CDR2 SMNVEV come from the germline V gene (reference sequence). The CDR3 is 15 residues long. V lost 6 bases to trimming and J lost 1 base, with 13 bases between them.